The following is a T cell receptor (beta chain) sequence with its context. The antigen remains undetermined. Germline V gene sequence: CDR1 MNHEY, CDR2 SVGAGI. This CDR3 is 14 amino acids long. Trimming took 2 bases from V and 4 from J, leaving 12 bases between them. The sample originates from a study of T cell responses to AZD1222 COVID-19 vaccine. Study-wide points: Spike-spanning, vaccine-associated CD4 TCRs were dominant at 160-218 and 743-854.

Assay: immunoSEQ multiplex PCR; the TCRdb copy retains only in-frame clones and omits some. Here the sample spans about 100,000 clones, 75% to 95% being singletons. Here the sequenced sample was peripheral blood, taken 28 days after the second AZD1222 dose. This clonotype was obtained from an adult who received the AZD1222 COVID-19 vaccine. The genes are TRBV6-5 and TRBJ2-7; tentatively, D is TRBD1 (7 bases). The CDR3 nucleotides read TGTGCCAGCAGTTACGGCCCAGGGGGGTACGAGCAGTACTTC. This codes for CASSYGPGGYEQYF.